The 3 T cell receptor beta chains reported below all come from one sample, sequenced in a study of T-cell memory formation after mild COVID-19. MiXCR, applied by TCRdb to the 5' RACE reads, yields one record per CDR3 protein. Of fewer than 150,000 distinct CDR3 sequences listed, about 6% are singletons. The sequenced sample was PBMCs or a T cell subset sorted from them (not recorded which). The source of these receptors is an adult woman who had mild COVID-19 (a few samples of this study predate the infection). Cell type and time point are not known.

This clonotype was seen a handful of times. The CDR3 nucleotides read TGCGCCAGCAGAATCGAAAGAAACTATGGCTACACCTTC. Its protein is CASRIERNYGYTF. The chain carries TRBV5-1 and TRBJ1-2; D is unclear. Germline values: CDR1 SGHRS, CDR2 YFSETQ. The CDR3 length is 13 residues. Between the trimmed V and J ends, which lost 5 bases and 2 bases, there was a span of 10 bases.

This clonotype was picked up a small number of times. The chain has TRBV14 and TRBJ2-7; D ambiguous. V lost 0 bases and J lost 0, with 12 bases in between. CDR1 is SGHDN and CDR2 is FVKESK in the germline V gene. This CDR3 comprises 16 residues. The CDR3 loop is CASSQDPRVSSYEQYF. DNA of the CDR3: TGTGCCAGCAGCCAAGATCCCCGGGTGAGCTCCTACGAGCAGTACTTC.

The chain has TRBV11-3 and TRBJ2-3; TRBD1 aligns across 8 bases. The CDR3 has 15 amino acids. Per germline, CDR1 SGHNT and CDR2 YENEEA. Unmatched junction bases numbered 6, after V lost 3 bases and J lost 4 bases. The CDR3 region has the DNA TGTGCCAGCAGCTTCGGACAGGGAAGGGCAGATACGCAGTATTTT. Protein product: CASSFGQGRADTQYF.